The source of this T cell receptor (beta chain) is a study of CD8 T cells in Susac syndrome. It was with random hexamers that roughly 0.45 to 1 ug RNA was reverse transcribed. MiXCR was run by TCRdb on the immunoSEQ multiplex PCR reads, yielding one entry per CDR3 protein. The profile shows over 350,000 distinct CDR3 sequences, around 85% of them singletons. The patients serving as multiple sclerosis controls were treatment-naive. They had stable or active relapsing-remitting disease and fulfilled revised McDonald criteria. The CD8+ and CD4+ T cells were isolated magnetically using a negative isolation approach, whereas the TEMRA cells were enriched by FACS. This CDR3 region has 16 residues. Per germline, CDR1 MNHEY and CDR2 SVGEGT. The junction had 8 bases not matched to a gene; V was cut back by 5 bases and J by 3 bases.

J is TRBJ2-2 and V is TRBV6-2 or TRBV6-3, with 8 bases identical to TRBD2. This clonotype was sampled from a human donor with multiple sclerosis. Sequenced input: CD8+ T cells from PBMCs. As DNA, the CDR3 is TGTGCCAGCAGTACCCCCGGGACTAGATACACCGGGGAGCTGTTTTTT. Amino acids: CASSTPGTRYTGELFF.